A single T cell receptor (beta chain) is shown here with its context. This clone has only one observation. It has no known antigen specificity. One base away there is no much larger clone; base qualities are not given. This specimen comes from a study of T cells in narcolepsy (dated by TCRdb to 2016 to 2019). The study in broad terms: Healthy control donors were enrolled in the study alongside patients who had narcolepsy type 1 or type 2 (NT1, NT2). The study sought autoreactive T cells targeting hypocretin neuron self-antigens (hypocretin, TRIB2) in narcolepsy patients, using TCR Vbeta sequencing to track clonotypes in blood and CSF. What the work shows at the level of the full study, not this receptor alone: According to the report, autoreactive clonotypes were detected serially in the blood of the same patients and of different patients, but not in healthy controls. Some blood memory CD4+ repertoires from patients and controls contained no sequences matching autoreactive T cell clones. Numbers of sequenced blood memory CD4+ clonotypes were comparable, averaging approximately 42,000 in patients and around 30,000 in controls. In plots comparing CSF and blood CD4+ T cell clonotypes from the same patient, HCRT-specific and TRIB2-specific autoreactive clonotypes were highlighted.

For TCR Vbeta sequencing, memory CD4+ T cells were sorted ex vivo from the peripheral blood of both healthy controls and narcolepsy patients. To prepare the library, the immunoSEQ multiplex PCR assay was applied. TCRdb retrieved this table from immuneACCESS and kept in-frame rearrangements only. Not all clones are present; in checked studies, unresolved V genes account for under half, and no reason is known for the remainder. In all, the sample holds fewer than 35,000 clones, and roughly 87% of those were seen once. The top ten clones comprise 2.6% of the sample. The CDR3 has 14 amino acids, counting the end cysteine and phenylalanine. This entry keeps only the CDR3 DNA: 42 bases, framed from base 1. Sequences MNHEY (CDR1) and SVGAGI (CDR2) are obtained from the germline V gene. V was cut back by 5 bases and J by 4 bases, leaving a gap of 9 bases between them.

This clonotype was obtained from a human donor with narcolepsy. The sequenced sample was CD45RA- memory CD4+ T cells from PBMCs. The sample's cell subset or site label, in plain terms: memory T cells sorted ex vivo from peripheral blood. The chain uses TRBV6-5 and TRBJ1-6, and possibly TRBD1, on 5 matching bases. Read as DNA, the sequence is TGTGCCAGCAGTGCGGGACCTTATAATTCACCCCTCCACTTT. This translates into CASSAGPYNSPLHF.